A selection of T cell receptor beta chains follows, all from one sample in a study of blood T cell repertoires in COVID-19. This table comes from immunoSEQ multiplex PCR, and its TCRdb copy is limited to in-frame clones, with some not included. Of 99,000 or so clones listed, roughly 80% are singletons. The specimen was peripheral blood. These TCRs come from a woman between 65 and 79 years old with acute or convalescent COVID-19. The CDR3 runs from the conserved cysteine through the conserved F or W. The order of the fields is J gene, D gene, clone size, V gene, CDR3 protein, CDR3 DNA. The D gene is left open where the match is weak. For some rows the clone size is stated as once, few or many, or as a class when expanded; others skip it.

>TRBJ2-6|NA|NA|TRBV19
CASRQSFSGANVLTF
TGTGCCTCAAGACAGTCATTCTCTGGGGCCAACGTCCTGACTTTC
>TRBJ1-2|NA|NA|TRBV2
CATLAPWGNSGYTF
TGTGCCACCTTAGCTCCCTGGGGCAACTCTGGCTACACCTTC
>TRBJ2-7|NA|NA|TRBV21-1
CASSKGTVTPDYEQYF
TGTGCCAGCAGCAAAGGGACAGTTACCCCCGACTACGAGCAGTACTTC
>TRBJ2-4|NA|NA|TRBV6-1
CASSEAAHLRGNIQYF
TGTGCCAGCAGTGAAGCGGCTCACTTACGGGGTAACATTCAGTACTTC
>TRBJ1-2|NA|NA|TRBV7-2
CASSFGSNYGYTF
TGTGCCAGCAGCTTTGGCTCGAACTATGGCTACACCTTC
>TRBJ2-1|NA|NA|TRBV7-2
CASSLGGGGAYNEQFF
TGTGCCAGCAGCTTAGGTGGAGGGGGGGCCTACAATGAGCAGTTCTTC
>TRBJ2-7|TRBD1|NA|TRBV18
CASSPPRQGYEQYF
TGTGCCAGCTCACCACCCCGACAGGGCTACGAGCAGTACTTC
>TRBJ2-3|NA|many|TRBV6-4
CASSEGGHTDTQYF
TGTGCCAGCAGTGAAGGTGGGCACACAGATACGCAGTATTTT
>TRBJ1-2|NA|NA|TRBV7-9
CASSLGGGEGGYTF
TGTGCCAGCAGCTTAGGAGGGGGAGAAGGTGGCTACACCTTC
>TRBJ1-4|TRBD1|NA|TRBV14
CASSQGGQGFEKLFF
TGTGCCAGCAGCCAAGGGGGACAGGGGTTTGAAAAACTGTTTTTT
>TRBJ2-3|NA|NA|TRBV24-1
CATSDLDGDTDTQYF
TGTGCCACCAGTGATTTGGACGGAGACACAGATACGCAGTATTTT
>TRBJ2-1|TRBD2|NA|TRBV4-3
CASSQDPQAGTPSYNEQFF
TGCGCCAGCAGCCAAGATCCGCAAGCGGGAACTCCTTCCTACAATGAGCAGTTCTTC
>TRBJ2-1|NA|NA|TRBV27
CASSLVGRANEQFF
TGTGCCAGCAGTTTAGTTGGCAGGGCTAATGAGCAGTTCTTC
>TRBJ2-7|TRBD1|NA|TRBV25-1
CASSESPLGTGDGQYF
TGTGCCAGCAGTGAGTCCCCCTTGGGGACAGGGGATGGGCAGTACTTC
>TRBJ1-2|NA|few|TRBV6-5
CASSPRGGHGYTF
TGTGCCAGCAGTCCTCGGGGGGGCCATGGCTACACCTTC
>TRBJ1-1|TRBD1|NA|TRBV10-3
CAIREGQLNTEAFF
TGTGCCATCAGAGAGGGACAGCTGAACACTGAAGCTTTCTTT
>TRBJ1-3|NA|NA|TRBV6-1
CASSEFSRTIGNTIYF
TGTGCCAGCAGTGAATTTTCGCGGACAATTGGAAACACCATATATTTT
>TRBJ2-3|NA|NA|TRBV6-6
CASSRPGTDTQYF
TGTGCCAGCAGCCGCCCCGGGACAGATACGCAGTATTTT
>TRBJ1-2|NA|few|TRBV7-9
CASSLPPSVARYGYTF
TGTGCCAGCAGCTTACCCCCTTCAGTAGCCAGATATGGCTACACCTTC
>TRBJ1-3|NA|NA|TRBV5-1
CASSLRQIDSGNTIYF
TGCGCCAGCAGCTTAAGACAAATCGACTCTGGAAACACCATATATTTT
>TRBJ1-2|NA|NA|TRBV29-1
CSTRSGSSLYGYTF
TGCAGCACCCGGTCAGGAAGCTCTCTCTATGGCTACACCTTC
>TRBJ2-6|NA|NA|TRBV7-9
CASSSLQLLSGANVLTF
TGTGCCAGCAGCTCCCTACAGCTCCTCTCTGGGGCCAACGTCCTGACTTTC
>TRBJ1-3|TRBD1|NA|TRBV19
CASSAGGSGNTIYF
TGTGCCAGTAGCGCAGGGGGCTCTGGAAACACCATATATTTT
>TRBJ1-1|NA|few|TRBV30
CAWTTGRWTEAFF
TGTGCCTGGACCACAGGAAGGTGGACTGAAGCTTTCTTT
>TRBJ1-5|NA|NA|TRBV3-1/TRBV3-2
CASSDGLLGPQHF
TGTGCCAGCAGCGACGGACTCCTTGGGCCCCAGCATTTT
>TRBJ2-1|NA|NA|TRBV18
CASSPRLVLPEQFF
TGTGCCAGCTCACCCCGCCTAGTCCTTCCGGAGCAGTTCTTC
>TRBJ2-5|TRBD1|NA|TRBV20-1
CSARAQGDQYF
TGCAGTGCTAGGGCACAGGGGGACCAGTACTTC
>TRBJ1-4|NA|NA|TRBV7-2
CASSLVTGGQEKLFF
TGTGCCAGCAGCTTAGTAACAGGCGGCCAGGAAAAACTGTTTTTT
>TRBJ2-2|TRBD1|once|TRBV5-1
CASSLASGTGAGELFF
TGCGCCAGCAGCTTGGCCTCCGGGACAGGGGCCGGGGAGCTGTTTTTT
>TRBJ2-5|TRBD1|NA|TRBV5-6
CASSTTGTSETQYF
TGTGCCAGCAGCACGACAGGGACGTCAGAGACCCAGTACTTC
>TRBJ2-3|TRBD2|NA|TRBV10-1
CASSETSGGPLSTQYF
TGCGCCAGCAGCGAAACTAGCGGGGGCCCCCTCAGCACGCAGTATTTT
>TRBJ2-3|TRBD2|NA|TRBV24-1
CATSDPRTSLDTQYF
TGTGCCACCAGTGACCCAAGGACTAGCTTAGATACGCAGTATTTT
>TRBJ1-3|NA|NA|TRBV30
CAWSPNRSSGNTIYF
TGTGCCTGGAGTCCCAACAGGAGCTCTGGAAACACCATATATTTT
>TRBJ1-1|TRBD1|once|TRBV19
CASRLQGLNTEAFF
TGTGCCAGTAGACTACAGGGGTTGAACACTGAAGCTTTCTTT
>TRBJ2-7|NA|NA|TRBV4-3
CASSQELVREQYF
TGCGCCAGCAGCCAAGAACTAGTTCGCGAGCAGTACTTC
>TRBJ2-3|NA|NA|TRBV11-3
CASSLDDPTGTQYF
TGTGCCAGCAGCTTAGACGACCCCACGGGTACGCAGTATTTT
>TRBJ1-5|NA|NA|TRBV5-5
CASSREGVFNQPQHF
TGTGCCAGCAGTCGGGAGGGAGTTTTTAATCAGCCCCAGCATTTT
>TRBJ2-7|TRBD1|NA|TRBV3-1/TRBV3-2
CASSQGGGLRNEQYF
TGTGCCAGCAGCCAAGGAGGGGGCCTGAGGAACGAGCAGTACTTC
>TRBJ2-4|NA|NA|TRBV15
CATSRDLGTPGTLLAKNIQYF
TGTGCCACCAGCAGAGATTTGGGGACCCCCGGGACACTTCTAGCCAAAAACATTCAGTACTTC
>TRBJ2-5|TRBD2|NA|TRBV6-5
CASSPQRTSVETQYF
TGTGCCAGCAGTCCCCAGCGGACTAGTGTTGAGACCCAGTACTTC
>TRBJ1-1|TRBD1|NA|TRBV2
CASSNNRGRDTEAFF
TGTGCCAGCAGTAACAACAGGGGGCGGGACACTGAAGCTTTCTTT
>TRBJ2-1|TRBD1|NA|TRBV7-7
CASSPGTGGNNEQFF
TGTGCCAGCAGCCCAGGGACAGGCGGCAACAATGAGCAGTTCTTC
>TRBJ2-1|TRBD2|NA|TRBV14
CASSPWSTSGGYNEQFF
TGTGCCAGCAGCCCATGGTCAACGAGCGGGGGGTACAATGAGCAGTTCTTC
>TRBJ1-4|NA|NA|TRBV3-1/TRBV3-2
CASSIYGGEEKLFF
TGTGCCAGCAGCATTTACGGTGGGGAGGAAAAACTGTTTTTT
>TRBJ2-2|TRBD1|NA|TRBV12-3/TRBV12-4
CASRTGFGGELFF
TGTGCCAGCAGGACAGGGTTCGGCGGGGAGCTGTTTTTT
>TRBJ1-5|TRBD1|NA|TRBV5-6
CASSQVGTDRNQPQHF
TGTGCCAGCAGCCAGGTCGGGACAGATAGAAATCAGCCCCAGCATTTT
>TRBJ2-4|NA|NA|TRBV6-5
CASSYSSVGIQYF
TGTGCCAGCAGTTACAGCTCCGTCGGCATTCAGTACTTC
>TRBJ1-5|NA|NA|TRBV7-8
CASSPPSGGLSQPQHF
TGTGCCAGCAGCCCTCCTTCGGGGGGCCTAAGTCAGCCCCAGCATTTT
>TRBJ2-2|NA|once|TRBV7-2
CASSLGTANTGELFF
TGTGCCAGCAGCTTAGGGACAGCCAACACCGGGGAGCTGTTTTTT
>TRBJ1-6|NA|NA|TRBV2
CASSDAASNSPLHF
TGTGCCAGCAGTGACGCAGCGAGTAATTCACCCCTCCACTTT
>TRBJ1-5|NA|few|TRBV19
CASSQGPGNQPQHF
TGTGCCAGTAGCCAGGGTCCGGGCAATCAGCCCCAGCATTTT
>TRBJ2-3|TRBD1|NA|TRBV5-1
CASSSGQGADTQYF
TGCGCCAGCAGCTCGGGACAGGGGGCAGATACGCAGTATTTT
>TRBJ2-7|TRBD2|NA|TRBV3-1/TRBV3-2
CASSHTSGGAPYEQYF
TGTGCCAGCAGCCACACTAGCGGGGGGGCACCCTACGAGCAGTACTTC
>TRBJ1-5|NA|NA|TRBV2
CASSEWRTDSNQPQHF
TGTGCCAGCAGCGAGTGGCGGACAGATAGCAATCAGCCCCAGCATTTT
>TRBJ1-2|NA|NA|TRBV19
CASSDRSSIYFGYTF
TGTGCCAGTAGTGACAGATCCTCCATCTACTTTGGCTACACCTTC
>TRBJ2-5|NA|NA|TRBV7-9
CASSPRTFGETQYF
TGTGCCAGCAGCCCCCGGACATTCGGGGAGACCCAGTACTTC
>TRBJ2-7|NA|NA|TRBV4-1
CASSQGVGRTTSYEQYF
TGCGCCAGCAGCCAAGGGGTTGGCCGCACTACATCCTACGAGCAGTACTTC
>TRBJ1-3|NA|NA|TRBV6-1
CASSERTIYF
TGTGCCAGCAGTGAACGGACCATATATTTT
>TRBJ2-3|NA|NA|TRBV2
CASRRGLAPTDTQYF
TGTGCCAGCCGGCGGGGGCTAGCCCCCACAGATACGCAGTATTTT
>TRBJ2-3|TRBD2|NA|TRBV24-1
CATSDFPSGGGTDTQYF
TGTGCCACCAGTGATTTTCCTAGCGGGGGGGGCACAGATACGCAGTATTTT